The T cell receptor (beta chain) under discussion was sequenced for a study of cytomegalovirus exposure and HLA in healthy donors. Healthy bone marrow donors made up the cohort. This clone was counted once. Germline V CDR1 and CDR2: GTSNPN, SVGIG (reference sequence). Trimming left V 1 base short and J 2 bases short, with 15 bases between. The CDR3 is made up of 15 amino acids. The PCR ran on 60 Vbeta and 13 Jbeta primers. Authors' methods: Later reanalysis found 70 million to 95 million unique TCR beta chains, 9 million to 12 million of them shared. Data came from immunoSEQ multiplex PCR; TCRdb stores just in-frame clones and leaves some out. Clone size and V and J calls were adopted from that table, with D and trimming inferred from the DNA. The sample contains about 150,000 clones, roughly 70% of which appear only once.

The rearrangement links TRBV30 to TRBJ2-7, with D tentatively TRBD2 (5 bases). Sequencing input: PBMCs. The TCR sequence derives from a man aged 25-45 years in good health and CMV-seropositive. The CDR3 sequence: CAWSGSGSVAYEQYF. CDR3 DNA: TGTGCCTGGAGTGGCTCGGGGAGCGTCGCCTACGAGCAGTACTTC.